The 5 T cell receptor beta chains reported below all come from one sample, sequenced in a study of cytomegalovirus exposure and HLA in healthy donors. Primers included in the PCR were 60 Vbeta and 13 Jbeta primers. The table came from immunoSEQ multiplex PCR; TCRdb's copy has only in-frame clones and leaves some out. Here the sample spans about 170,000 clones, around 76% being singletons. The specimen was PBMCs. The receptors were sampled from a woman aged 25 to 39 in good health and CMV-seropositive.

The CDR3 sequence: CAWSALDRGEPQHF. CDR3 sequence (DNA): TGTGCCTGGAGTGCTTTAGACAGGGGAGAGCCCCAGCATTTT. V is TRBV30 and J is TRBJ1-5; TRBD1 agrees at 8 bases. The CDR3 covers 14 residues. Unmatched junction bases numbered 7, after V lost 1 base and J lost 8 bases. Germline loops: CDR1 GTSNPN, CDR2 SVGIG (reference sequence). Filled out from reference TRBV30 and TRBJ1-5, the complete variable domain reads SQTIHQWPATLVQPVGSPLSLECTVEGTSNPNLYWYRQAAGRGLQLLFYSVGIGQISSEVPQNLSASRPQDRQFILSSKKLLLSDSGFYLCAWSALDRGEPQHFGDGTRLSIL.

The chain couples TRBV9 to TRBJ2-2; TRBD1 aligns across 10 bases. Germline V gene lookup returns CDR1 SGDLS and CDR2 YYNGEE. The junction had 8 bases not matched to a gene; V was cut back by 0 bases and J by 3 bases. The CDR3 is 18 amino acids. The CDR3 DNA sequence: TGTGCCAGCAGCGTAGGAGGAGGGACAGGGGTATACACCGGGGAGCTGTTTTTT. Translation: CASSVGGGTGVYTGELFF. Supplemented by reference TRBV9 and TRBJ2-2, the full variable domain reads DSGVTQTPKHLITATGQRVTLRCSPRSGDLSVYWYQQSLDQGLQFLIQYYNGEERAKGNILERFSAQQFPDLHSELNLSSLELGDSALYFCASSVGGGTGVYTGELFFGEGSRLTVL.

V and J are TRBV5-1 and TRBJ2-7; a possible D gene is TRBD1 (6 bases). This CDR3 is built from 15 residues. Germline V gives CDR1 SGHRS, CDR2 YFSETQ. Trimming took 5 bases from V and 0 from J, leaving 15 bases between them. Written as DNA, the CDR3 is TGCGCCAGCAGACCTATCCTACAGGGCTCCTACGAGCAGTACTTC. Its protein is CASRPILQGSYEQYF.

This chain uses TRBV2 with TRBJ1-6; 8 nucleotides line up with TRBD1. CDR3 length: 16 residues. From germline, CDR1 is SNHLY and CDR2 FYNNEI. Trimming removed 0 bases from V and 7 bases from J; junction bases left unmatched: 5. Here the CDR3 DNA reads TGTGCCAGCAGTGAAGCAGGTGACAGGGGCAATTCACCCCTCCACTTT. Translation: CASSEAGDRGNSPLHF.

Written as DNA, the CDR3 is TGTGCCAGCAGCCCTCAAGTAAGGGACAACCCTAATGAAAAACTGTTTTTT. This codes for CASSPQVRDNPNEKLFF. The chain uses TRBV7-2 and TRBJ1-4, with D tentatively TRBD1 (6 bases). Germline V gene sequence: CDR1 SGHTA, CDR2 FQGNSA. The V and J ends lost 5 bases and 3 bases respectively, with 19 bases between them. This CDR3 region has 17 residues.